A single T cell receptor (beta chain) is shown here with its context. This entry comes from a study of technical replicates of blood from a handful of donors. Between the trimmed V and J ends, which lost 0 bases and 0 bases, there was a span of 10 bases. From germline, CDR1 is SGDLS and CDR2 YYNGEE. The CDR3 contains 16 residues. Only in-frame clones appear in the TCRdb table, and some are missing; sequencing was by immunoSEQ multiplex PCR. In the table there are tens of thousands of clones, 75% to 90% of which are singletons. The receptor was isolated from a human donor in good health. Sequenced material: T cells isolated from PBMCs. J is TRBJ2-1 and V is TRBV9; unclear D gene. The CDR3 loop is CASSVVWRSSYNEQFF. DNA of the CDR3: TGTGCCAGCAGCGTAGTGTGGCGGAGCTCCTACAATGAGCAGTTCTTC.